The next 4 T cell receptor beta chains were all read from a single sample in a study of blood T cell repertoires in COVID-19. Libraries were prepared by immunoSEQ multiplex PCR; TCRdb keeps only in-frame clonotypes and omits some of them. Among around 310,000 clones, roughly 90% were seen once, and the ten largest hold approximately 7.5%. Sequencing was carried out using peripheral blood. These receptor sequences come from a woman younger than 45 with COVID-19, enrolled during active disease.

The CDR3 sequence is CASSRQGAQPQHF. DNA of the CDR3: TGTGCCAGCAGCCGTCAGGGGGCTCAGCCCCAGCATTTT. The rearrangement joins TRBV3-1 (or the pseudogene TRBV3-2) to TRBJ1-5; TRBD1 agrees at 8 bases. The CDR3 contains 13 residues. The ends lost 4 bases at V and 6 bases at J; junction bases unmatched: 2. CDR1 and CDR2 from the germline V gene are LGHDT and YNNKEL (reference sequence).

The chain uses TRBV10-1 and TRBJ2-1; no definite D call. This CDR3 has 13 amino acids. CDR1 and CDR2 (germline): WNHNN, SYGVQD (reference sequence). V was clipped by 6 bases and J by 10 bases, with 16 bases between them. The CDR3 protein is CASSSDLRGEQFF. The CDR3 DNA follows: TGCGCCAGCAGCTCCGACTTGCGTGGCGAGCAGTTCTTC.

The V gene is TRBV25-1, the J gene TRBJ1-1; 8 bases fit TRBD1. This CDR3 is 13 amino acids long. Unmatched junction bases numbered 5, after V lost 6 bases and J lost 5 bases. In germline, CDR1 is MGHDK, CDR2 SYGVNS. This chain's CDR3 is CASRDRDLTEAFF. CDR3 in DNA: TGTGCCAGCAGGGACAGGGATTTGACTGAAGCTTTCTTT.

The J gene is TRBJ2-5, the V gene TRBV2, with D unresolved. Trimming pared 4 bases from V and 5 bases from J, leaving 5 bases between. The CDR3 contains 11 residues. Germline values: CDR1 SNHLY, CDR2 FYNNEI. The CDR3 DNA follows: TGTGCCAGCAGTGTGAGGGAGACCCAGTACTTC. Translated: CASSVRETQYF.